These 12 T cell receptor beta chains share one sample of origin, sequenced in a study of cytomegalovirus exposure and HLA in healthy donors. PCR primers comprised 60 Vbeta and 13 Jbeta primers. Here immunoSEQ multiplex PCR was the method, and the copy in TCRdb shows in-frame clones only, minus some. The sample holds about 130,000 clones, less than 80% seen once. The material sequenced was PBMCs. The receptors here all came from a man aged 40-50 years in good health and CMV-seropositive.

V gene TRBV27 combines with J gene TRBJ1-2, with a possible D match to TRBD1 (5 bases). Germline V gene sequence: CDR1 MNHEY, CDR2 SMNVEV (reference sequence). V was cut by 6 bases and J by 5 bases, with 13 bases left in between. This CDR3 has 13 amino acids. The CDR3 bases are TGTGCCAGCAGCCAGGGAGGGATTTATGGCTACACCTTC. This sequence encodes CASSQGGIYGYTF.

The V call is TRBV20-1, the J call TRBJ1-1; 8 bases map to TRBD1. This CDR3 has 11 amino acids. Germline values: CDR1 DFQATT, CDR2 SNEGSKA (reference sequence). The trim removed 7 bases at V and 7 bases at J, leaving 5 bases unmatched. The CDR3 DNA sequence: TGCAGTGGAGGACAGGGCGTTGAAGCTTTCTTT. Translation: CSGGQGVEAFF.

For the CDR3, the DNA is TGTGCCAGCAGTGACCTAATTGGGACAGGATATGGGGAAGAAGGAGAGACCCAGTACTTC. This gives the protein CASSDLIGTGYGEEGETQYF. This chain connects TRBV28 to TRBJ2-5, with 8 bases fitting TRBD1. Germline-derived CDR1 and CDR2 are MDHEN and SYDVKM. There are 20 residues in the CDR3. J gave up 4 bases and V 5 bases, and 24 bases lay outside the gene matches.

Concerning this clone itself: One end of the junction does not line up with germline, which may come from a read error. This sample also contains other DNA sequences that code for the same CDR3. V gene TRBV28 combines with J gene TRBJ1-6, with D tentatively TRBD1 (6 bases). From germline, CDR1 is MDHEN and CDR2 SYDVKM. The CDR3 is 17 residues long. The CDR3 loop is CASSSPRGQFYNSPLHF. In DNA form, the CDR3 reads TGTGCCAGCAGTTCGCCCCGTGGACAGTTTTATAATTCGCCCCTCCACTTT. The whole variable domain, filled in from reference TRBV28 and TRBJ1-6, reads DVKVTQSSRYLVKRTGEKVFLECVQDMDHENMFWYRQDPGLGLRLIYFSYDVKMKEKGDIPEGYSVSREKKERFSLILESASTNQTSMYLCASSSPRGQFYNSPLHFGNGTRLTVT.

The chain is built from TRBV18 and TRBJ2-5; 7 bases line up with TRBD2. This CDR3 has 14 residues. V dropped 6 bases and J dropped 5; count of bases not matched to a gene: 9. The germline gives CDR1 KGHSH, CDR2 LQKENI. In DNA, the CDR3 is TGTGCCAGCTCCCAAACCGGGGGGTCTGAGACCCAGTACTTC. Its translation is CASSQTGGSETQYF.

This chain uses TRBV13 with TRBJ2-7; 8 nucleotides match TRBD2. The trim removed 1 base at V and 4 bases at J, leaving 18 bases unmatched. Germline-derived CDR1 and CDR2 are PRHDT and FYEKMQ (reference sequence). The CDR3 consists of 19 residues. In DNA, the CDR3 is TGTGCCAGCAGCTTAGAAAAGGGAGGCGGGGGGACGTTAGGTTACGAGCAGTACTTC. This encodes CASSLEKGGGGTLGYEQYF.

On this clone: The identical CDR3 is also encoded by other nucleotide sequences in the sample. This sequence joins TRBV15 and TRBJ1-5; D may be TRBD1 (5 bases). V dropped 0 bases and J dropped 6 bases, with 6 bases sitting between them. The length of the CDR3 is 13 residues. In germline, CDR1 is LNHNV, CDR2 YYDKDF (reference sequence). CDR3 bases: TGTGCCACCAGCAGAGATAGGGGTCAGCCCCAGCATTTT. This translates into CATSRDRGQPQHF.

This chain links TRBV19 with TRBJ1-1; D is possibly TRBD1 (6 bases). V was clipped by 1 base and J by 9 bases, with 21 bases between them. Germline-derived CDR1 and CDR2 are LNHDA and SQIVND (reference sequence). The CDR3 is 16 residues long. In DNA form, the CDR3 reads TGTGCCAGTAGTATAGTCCATAGGCCGGGTGGACAGAAAGCTTTCTTT. This encodes CASSIVHRPGGQKAFF.

The V call is TRBV6-5, the J call TRBJ2-1; 7 nucleotides agree with TRBD2. The CDR3 runs 15 residues. After removal of 6 bases from V and 4 bases from J, the junction contained 9 bases not matched to a gene. The germline gives CDR1 MNHEY, CDR2 SVGAGI. CDR3 in DNA: TGTGCCAGCAGCACCCGGGAGGTGGGGTACAATGAGCAGTTCTTC. It codes for CASSTREVGYNEQFF.

The chain recombines TRBV9 with TRBJ2-1, with 7 bases lining up with TRBD2. CDR3 size: 14 residues. Per germline, CDR1 SGDLS and CDR2 YYNGEE. Trimming took 2 bases from V and 1 from J; bases not matched to a gene: 0. The CDR3 DNA is TGTGCCAGCAGCGTCGGGGGGTCCTACAATGAGCAGTTCTTC. Amino acids: CASSVGGSYNEQFF. Full variable domain (missing parts from reference TRBV9 and TRBJ2-1): DSGVTQTPKHLITATGQRVTLRCSPRSGDLSVYWYQQSLDQGLQFLIQYYNGEERAKGNILERFSAQQFPDLHSELNLSSLELGDSALYFCASSVGGSYNEQFFGPGTRLTVL.

This chain uses TRBV5-5 with TRBJ2-5; a possible D gene is TRBD1 (5 bases). With 4 bases removed from V and 0 bases from J, the gap between germline ends came to 7 bases. The CDR3 is 13 residues long. Germline values: CDR1 SGHKS, CDR2 YYEKEE (reference sequence). The CDR3 spells CASSLDNQETQYF. The CDR3 coding sequence is TGTGCCAGCAGCCTGGACAACCAAGAGACCCAGTACTTC.

The chain couples TRBV14 to TRBJ2-7, with D possibly TRBD1 on 6 matching bases. V lost 0 bases and J lost 2, with 17 bases in between. The CDR3 has 17 amino acids. CDR1 and CDR2 (germline): SGHDN, FVKESK. Written as DNA, the CDR3 is TGTGCCAGCAGCCAAGACCCCAGGGCAGGGGAAACCTACGAGCAGTACTTC. Protein sequence: CASSQDPRAGETYEQYF.